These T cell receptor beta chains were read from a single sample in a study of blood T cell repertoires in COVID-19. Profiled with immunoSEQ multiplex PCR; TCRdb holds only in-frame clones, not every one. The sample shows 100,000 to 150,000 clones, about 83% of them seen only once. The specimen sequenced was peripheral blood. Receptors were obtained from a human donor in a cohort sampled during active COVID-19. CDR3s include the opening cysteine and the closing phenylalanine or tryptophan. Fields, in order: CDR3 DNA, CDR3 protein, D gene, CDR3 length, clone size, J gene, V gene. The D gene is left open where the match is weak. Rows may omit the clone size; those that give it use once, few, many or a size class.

cdr3_nt: TGTGCCAGCGACTTTCCGAACACCGGGGAGCTGTTTTTT
cdr3_aa: CASDFPNTGELFF
d_call: .
cdr3_length: 13
clone_size: .
j_call: TRBJ2-2
v_call: TRBV6-5

cdr3_nt: TGTGCCAGTAGCTTCAGGGGCGATGTGGGTCAGCCCCAGCATTTT
cdr3_aa: CASSFRGDVGQPQHF
d_call: .
cdr3_length: 15
clone_size: .
j_call: TRBJ1-5
v_call: TRBV19

cdr3_nt: TGTGCCAGCAGCCCCTCGTCGGGGATCGGTCAGCCCCAGCATTTT
cdr3_aa: CASSPSSGIGQPQHF
d_call: .
cdr3_length: 15
clone_size: .
j_call: TRBJ1-5
v_call: TRBV6-5

cdr3_nt: TGTGCCAGCAGTCCGACCGGGACAGGGACCTATGGCTACACCTTC
cdr3_aa: CASSPTGTGTYGYTF
d_call: TRBD1
cdr3_length: 15
clone_size: few
j_call: TRBJ1-2
v_call: TRBV6-5

cdr3_nt: TGCAGCGTTGAAATTTACGAGCGGGAGGGCCGGGAGCTGTTTTTT
cdr3_aa: CSVEIYEREGRELFF
d_call: TRBD2
cdr3_length: 15
clone_size: .
j_call: TRBJ2-2
v_call: TRBV29-1

cdr3_nt: TGCGCCAGCAGCGTCCAGCGACAGACGAACACTGAAGCTTTCTTT
cdr3_aa: CASSVQRQTNTEAFF
d_call: .
cdr3_length: 15
clone_size: .
j_call: TRBJ1-1
v_call: TRBV5-1

cdr3_nt: TGTGCCACCAGTGACTACACTGAAGCTTTCTTT
cdr3_aa: CATSDYTEAFF
d_call: .
cdr3_length: 11
clone_size: .
j_call: TRBJ1-1
v_call: TRBV24-1

cdr3_nt: TGCGCCAGCAGCCATGTTACCGCCGGGACAGAGAATGAAGCTTTCTTT
cdr3_aa: CASSHVTAGTENEAFF
d_call: TRBD1
cdr3_length: 16
clone_size: few
j_call: TRBJ1-1
v_call: TRBV4-1

cdr3_nt: TGTGCCAGTGATCCCGTCGGAACTAATGAAAAACTGTTTTTT
cdr3_aa: CASDPVGTNEKLFF
d_call: .
cdr3_length: 14
clone_size: .
j_call: TRBJ1-4
v_call: TRBV19

cdr3_nt: TGTGCCAGCAGCCAAGGACTAGCGGGAGTAGATACGCAGTATTTT
cdr3_aa: CASSQGLAGVDTQYF
d_call: TRBD2
cdr3_length: 15
clone_size: .
j_call: TRBJ2-3
v_call: TRBV7-9

cdr3_nt: TGCGCCAGCAGCCAAGAAACGAGGGATGCCTACGAGCAGTACTTC
cdr3_aa: CASSQETRDAYEQYF
d_call: .
cdr3_length: 15
clone_size: .
j_call: TRBJ2-7
v_call: TRBV4-3

cdr3_nt: TGTGCCAGCAGTTTAGGCGGGAGGTTCGACAATGAGCAGTTCTTC
cdr3_aa: CASSLGGRFDNEQFF
d_call: TRBD2
cdr3_length: 15
clone_size: once
j_call: TRBJ2-1
v_call: TRBV28

cdr3_nt: TGTGCCAGCAGTGCGCCGGGACTAGCGGGACGCTCCTACGAGCAGTACTTC
cdr3_aa: CASSAPGLAGRSYEQYF
d_call: TRBD2
cdr3_length: 17
clone_size: .
j_call: TRBJ2-7
v_call: TRBV6-2/TRBV6-3

cdr3_nt: TGTGCCAGCAGCGACAGGGTTAAGGATCAGCCCCAGCATTTT
cdr3_aa: CASSDRVKDQPQHF
d_call: TRBD1
cdr3_length: 14
clone_size: .
j_call: TRBJ1-5
v_call: TRBV2

cdr3_nt: TGTGCCAGTAGTTACAGGGGACTGGTAACTGAAGCTTTCTTT
cdr3_aa: CASSYRGLVTEAFF
d_call: TRBD1
cdr3_length: 14
clone_size: .
j_call: TRBJ1-1
v_call: TRBV19

cdr3_nt: TGCGCCAGTGCCCGAGCGGGCTCGGAGCAGTTCTTC
cdr3_aa: CASARAGSEQFF
d_call: .
cdr3_length: 12
clone_size: .
j_call: TRBJ2-1
v_call: TRBV10-1

cdr3_nt: TGCGCCAGCAGCCAATCTATTGAGAATACGCAGTATTTT
cdr3_aa: CASSQSIENTQYF
d_call: .
cdr3_length: 13
clone_size: .
j_call: TRBJ2-3
v_call: TRBV4-3

cdr3_nt: TGTGCCAGCAGCGCGGCACTAGCGGGAGTAGGCGGCACCGGGGAGCTGTTTTTT
cdr3_aa: CASSAALAGVGGTGELFF
d_call: TRBD2
cdr3_length: 18
clone_size: .
j_call: TRBJ2-2
v_call: TRBV5-5

cdr3_nt: TGCGCCAGCAGCCAAACAGAAAGCCTAGCGGGAGGGAACTTCTACGAGCAGTACTTC
cdr3_aa: CASSQTESLAGGNFYEQYF
d_call: TRBD2
cdr3_length: 19
clone_size: once
j_call: TRBJ2-7
v_call: TRBV4-1

cdr3_nt: TGCGCCAGCAGCGACGACAGGGTCTTACACACTGAAGCTTTCTTT
cdr3_aa: CASSDDRVLHTEAFF
d_call: TRBD1
cdr3_length: 15
clone_size: .
j_call: TRBJ1-1
v_call: TRBV10-1

cdr3_nt: TGCAGTGCTCTAAACAATGAGCAGTTCTTC
cdr3_aa: CSALNNEQFF
d_call: .
cdr3_length: 10
clone_size: .
j_call: TRBJ2-1
v_call: TRBV20-1

cdr3_nt: TGTGCCAGCAGTTTGGGGAGGGCCGGGCGATTCGAGCCCCAGCATTTT
cdr3_aa: CASSLGRAGRFEPQHF
d_call: .
cdr3_length: 16
clone_size: .
j_call: TRBJ1-5
v_call: TRBV28

cdr3_nt: TGCGCCAGCAGCCAAGACTCGACAGACAGGAGAGTAGGTGGCTACACCTTC
cdr3_aa: CASSQDSTDRRVGGYTF
d_call: .
cdr3_length: 17
clone_size: .
j_call: TRBJ1-2
v_call: TRBV4-3

cdr3_nt: TGTGCCACCAGTGATTCGACTAGCGTTTTGAACACCGGGGAGCTGTTTTTT
cdr3_aa: CATSDSTSVLNTGELFF
d_call: TRBD2
cdr3_length: 17
clone_size: .
j_call: TRBJ2-2
v_call: TRBV24-1

cdr3_nt: TGTGCCAGCAGCCCGGCGACAGGGGGAGTAGCCAAAAACATTCAGTACTTC
cdr3_aa: CASSPATGGVAKNIQYF
d_call: TRBD1
cdr3_length: 17
clone_size: .
j_call: TRBJ2-4
v_call: TRBV11-2

cdr3_nt: TGTGCCAGCAGCACCCGACTAGTCTCGAACACCGGGGAGCTGTTTTTT
cdr3_aa: CASSTRLVSNTGELFF
d_call: .
cdr3_length: 16
clone_size: .
j_call: TRBJ2-2
v_call: TRBV9

cdr3_nt: TGTGCCAGCAGCTTCCCGCGGGAGGGACTATACGAGCAGTACTTC
cdr3_aa: CASSFPREGLYEQYF
d_call: TRBD2
cdr3_length: 15
clone_size: .
j_call: TRBJ2-7
v_call: TRBV11-2

cdr3_nt: TGCAGCGAAAGATTACAGGTAGGCACTGAAGCTTTCTTT
cdr3_aa: CSERLQVGTEAFF
d_call: .
cdr3_length: 13
clone_size: .
j_call: TRBJ1-1
v_call: TRBV29-1

cdr3_nt: TGTGCCAGCAGCCAGCTAGCCCGCGAGCAGTACTTC
cdr3_aa: CASSQLAREQYF
d_call: .
cdr3_length: 12
clone_size: .
j_call: TRBJ2-7
v_call: TRBV3-1/TRBV3-2

cdr3_nt: TGTGCCAGCAGCGAATATGGGACTAGCGGGCCGTACAATGAGCAGTTCTTC
cdr3_aa: CASSEYGTSGPYNEQFF
d_call: TRBD2
cdr3_length: 17
clone_size: .
j_call: TRBJ2-1
v_call: TRBV9

cdr3_nt: TGTGCCAGCAGCTTAGTAGTTACTAGCGGGAGCTACGAGCAGTACTTC
cdr3_aa: CASSLVVTSGSYEQYF
d_call: TRBD2
cdr3_length: 16
clone_size: .
j_call: TRBJ2-7
v_call: TRBV7-2

cdr3_nt: TGCGCCAGCAGCTTCCCTGACAATCCGGACAGGTTCTTC
cdr3_aa: CASSFPDNPDRFF
d_call: .
cdr3_length: 13
clone_size: .
j_call: TRBJ2-1
v_call: TRBV5-1

cdr3_nt: TGTGCCAGCAGTTTATATGGGGCACCACACACCTACAATGAGCAGTTCTTC
cdr3_aa: CASSLYGAPHTYNEQFF
d_call: .
cdr3_length: 17
clone_size: .
j_call: TRBJ2-1
v_call: TRBV28

cdr3_nt: TGTGCCAGCACCCTAAGCAGGGCGGGGGAGCAGTACTTC
cdr3_aa: CASTLSRAGEQYF
d_call: .
cdr3_length: 13
clone_size: .
j_call: TRBJ2-7
v_call: TRBV7-9

cdr3_nt: TGTGCCAGCAACGCAGAGGGTAGGGGGAGCACCGGGGAGCTGTTTTTT
cdr3_aa: CASNAEGRGSTGELFF
d_call: .
cdr3_length: 16
clone_size: few
j_call: TRBJ2-2
v_call: TRBV5-6

cdr3_nt: TGTGCCAGCAGTTACTCAGCGGGAGACCCCTACGAGCAGTACTTC
cdr3_aa: CASSYSAGDPYEQYF
d_call: TRBD2
cdr3_length: 15
clone_size: .
j_call: TRBJ2-7
v_call: TRBV6-2/TRBV6-3

cdr3_nt: TGTGCCAGCAGTTACTCAGGGGCCTCCTACGAGCAGTACTTC
cdr3_aa: CASSYSGASYEQYF
d_call: .
cdr3_length: 14
clone_size: .
j_call: TRBJ2-7
v_call: TRBV6-6

cdr3_nt: TGTGCCAGCAGCCCACTGACAGGGGTCACCACTGAAGCTTTCTTT
cdr3_aa: CASSPLTGVTTEAFF
d_call: TRBD1
cdr3_length: 15
clone_size: .
j_call: TRBJ1-1
v_call: TRBV7-6

cdr3_nt: TGTGCCAGCAGCCGTCCTAGCGGGAAAGAGGCAGATACGCAGTATTTT
cdr3_aa: CASSRPSGKEADTQYF
d_call: TRBD2
cdr3_length: 16
clone_size: .
j_call: TRBJ2-3
v_call: TRBV5-4

cdr3_nt: TGCGCCAGCAGCTCTGCGGAGGGCTCGAACTATGGCTACACCTTC
cdr3_aa: CASSSAEGSNYGYTF
d_call: .
cdr3_length: 15
clone_size: .
j_call: TRBJ1-2
v_call: TRBV4-1

cdr3_nt: TGCGCCAGCAGCTTGGCCGGCTATGGCTACACCTTC
cdr3_aa: CASSLAGYGYTF
d_call: .
cdr3_length: 12
clone_size: .
j_call: TRBJ1-2
v_call: TRBV5-1